The 23 T cell receptor beta chains reported below all come from one sample, sequenced in a study of blood T cell repertoires in COVID-19. The repertoire was sequenced with immunoSEQ multiplex PCR; TCRdb's copy has only in-frame clones and lacks some. The sample consists of 70,000 to 85,000 clones, around 87% of them appearing once. The specimen sequenced was peripheral blood. These receptors originate from a woman aged 45-65 years with active or convalescent COVID-19.

The chain combines TRBV7-2 with TRBJ1-2; D not certain. Germline V gene lookup returns CDR1 SGHTA and CDR2 FQGNSA. With 4 bases removed from V and 8 bases from J, the gap between germline ends came to 11 bases. This CDR3 has 12 amino acids. CDR3 DNA sequence: TGTGCCAGCAGCTATCGGGAAGGGGGCTACACCTTC. This encodes CASSYREGGYTF.

The genes are TRBV5-8 and TRBJ2-3; 7 bases are a match to TRBD2. The CDR3 is made up of 15 amino acids. Germline V lookup: CDR1 SGHTS, CDR2 YDEGEE. Trimming cost V 5 bases and J 2 bases; bases outside gene matches: 8. CDR3: CASSFGLADTDTQYF. DNA for the CDR3: TGTGCCAGCAGTTTCGGCCTAGCGGACACAGATACGCAGTATTTT.

The chain recombines TRBV10-3 with TRBJ2-2; 10 bases are a match to TRBD1. CDR1 and CDR2 from the germline V gene are ENHRY and SYGVKD. The CDR3 runs to 14 residues. The ends lost 6 bases at V and 6 bases at J; junction bases unmatched: 4. The CDR3 region has the DNA TGTGCCATCAGCGGGGACAGGGGAGCCGGGGAGCTGTTTTTT. As protein: CAISGDRGAGELFF.

V gene TRBV6-1 combines with J gene TRBJ1-3; no definite D call. Germline values: CDR1 MNHNS, CDR2 SASEGT. Trimming shortened V by 3 bases and J by 2 bases, and 11 bases separated the two germline ends. This CDR3 is 15 amino acids long. The CDR3 DNA sequence: TGTGCCAGCAGTGACCCGTCCGGGACTGGAAACACCATATATTTT. It encodes CASSDPSGTGNTIYF.

The V gene is TRBV5-1, the J gene TRBJ2-3; 7 bases match TRBD1. Germline V gene data show CDR1 as SGHRS and CDR2 as YFSETQ. V lost 0 bases, J lost 6 bases, and 10 bases stayed unmatched. This CDR3 has 16 amino acids. This CDR3 is CASSLARDSVFDTQYF. In nucleotides, the CDR3 is TGCGCCAGCAGCTTGGCCCGGGACAGTGTTTTTGATACGCAGTATTTT.

This chain joins TRBV2 and TRBJ2-7; D possibly corresponds to TRBD2 (6 bases). The V end was cut by 8 bases, the J end by 4 bases, with 24 bases between. Germline V gene sequence: CDR1 SNHLY, CDR2 FYNNEI. The CDR3 spans 16 residues. The CDR3: CASGGSGNPDAYEQYF. DNA of the CDR3: TGTGCCAGCGGGGGGTCGGGGAACCCCGACGCGTACGAGCAGTACTTC.

The chain couples TRBV2 to TRBJ1-1; TRBD1 matches at 8 bases. This CDR3 spans 13 amino acids. The trim removed 3 bases at V and 3 bases at J, leaving 0 bases unmatched. Germline loops: CDR1 SNHLY, CDR2 FYNNEI. CDR3 nucleotides: TGTGCCAGCAGTGACAGGGGGCACACTGAAGCTTTCTTT. It yields the protein CASSDRGHTEAFF.

V and J are TRBV5-4 and TRBJ1-6; D ambiguous. The CDR3 contains 17 residues. V dropped 0 bases and J dropped 6 bases, with 16 bases sitting between them. The germline V gene has CDR1 SGHNT and CDR2 YYREEE (reference sequence). Written as DNA, the CDR3 is TGTGCCAGCAGCTTGGGTATATGGGGAGGCCTTAATTCACCCCTCCACTTT. It codes for CASSLGIWGGLNSPLHF.

The rearrangement joins TRBV7-9 to TRBJ1-2; D unclear. The germline V and J ends were trimmed by 1 base and 2 bases, with 11 bases remaining between them. Germline assignment: CDR1 SEHNR and CDR2 FQNEAQ (reference sequence). This CDR3 region has 15 residues. CDR3 region: CASSLDLGGNYGYTF. CDR3 coding DNA: TGTGCCAGCAGCTTAGACCTGGGAGGAAACTATGGCTACACCTTC.

This clone was counted a single time. The gene calls are TRBV5-1 and TRBJ1-3; the D is unclear. From germline, CDR1 is SGHRS and CDR2 YFSETQ. With 5 bases removed from V and 0 bases from J, the gap between germline ends came to 12 bases. This CDR3 is built from 15 residues. The CDR3: CASRPDGSSGNTIYF. The DNA for the CDR3 is TGCGCCAGCAGGCCGGACGGGAGCTCTGGAAACACCATATATTTT.

The rearrangement uses TRBV7-9 and TRBJ1-1; a weak D match, TRBD1 (6 bases). The CDR3 covers 16 residues. The germline V gene encodes CDR1 SEHNR and CDR2 FQNEAQ (reference sequence). Trimming stripped 5 bases from V and 1 base from J, with 17 bases between. The CDR3 here is CASSDRPGHENTEAFF. Written as DNA, the CDR3 is TGTGCCAGCAGCGATAGGCCGGGACACGAGAACACTGAAGCTTTCTTT.

The chain combines TRBV28 with TRBJ1-5; TRBD1 matches at 7 bases. V was clipped by 3 bases and J by 4 bases; unmatched bases: 9. This CDR3 is 16 amino acids long. Germline V lookup: CDR1 MDHEN, CDR2 SYDVKM. CDR3 sequence (DNA): TGTGCCAGCAGTTTTAGGGGGCGCCTCGGGAATCAGCCCCAGCATTTT. It translates to CASSFRGRLGNQPQHF.

The rearrangement links TRBV27 to TRBJ1-6; D gene ambiguous. Deletions cut 3 bases from V and 0 bases from J, with 12 bases between. This CDR3 region has 17 residues. Per the germline V gene, CDR1 is MNHEY and CDR2 is SMNVEV (reference sequence). The CDR3 sequence: CASSLGSGSSYNSPLHF. The CDR3 DNA sequence: TGTGCCAGCAGTTTGGGAAGCGGGAGCTCCTATAATTCACCCCTCCACTTT.

V gene TRBV30 combines with J gene TRBJ1-1, with D tentatively TRBD1 (6 bases). The CDR3 length is 14 residues. Germline lookup yields CDR1 GTSNPN and CDR2 SVGIG (reference sequence). Trimming pared 4 bases from V and 1 base from J, leaving 13 bases between. CDR3 in DNA: TGTGCCTGGACCTTAGGGGACACGAACACTGAAGCTTTCTTT. This sequence encodes CAWTLGDTNTEAFF. Supplemented by reference TRBV30 and TRBJ1-1, the full variable domain reads SQTIHQWPATLVQPVGSPLSLECTVEGTSNPNLYWYRQAAGRGLQLLFYSVGIGQISSEVPQNLSASRPQDRQFILSSKKLLLSDSGFYLCAWTLGDTNTEAFFGQGTRLTVV.

In its sample, this clone was seen a few times. V usage is TRBV6-1 and J usage is TRBJ2-3; 13 bases map to TRBD2. Losses at the gene ends were 4 bases for V and 1 base for J; bases not matched to a gene: 5. The CDR3 sequence is 17 residues long. Germline lookup yields CDR1 MNHNS and CDR2 SASEGT. The CDR3 DNA reads TGTGCCAGCAGTGGGTGGACTAGCGGGGGCCGCACAGATACGCAGTATTTT. It codes for CASSGWTSGGRTDTQYF.

This clone has a handful of counts. The V call is TRBV7-3, the J call TRBJ2-2, with a tentative D call TRBD2 (5 bases). The CDR3 is 14 amino acids. Trimming took off 5 bases at V and 5 bases at J, with 12 bases between the two ends. Germline V CDR1 and CDR2: SGHTA, FQGTGA. The CDR3 DNA sequence: TGTGCCAGCAGCATGAGAGGGTCAACCGGGGAGCTGTTTTTT. It encodes CASSMRGSTGELFF.

The genes are TRBV7-2 and TRBJ2-1; 13 bases fit TRBD2. This CDR3 contains 15 residues. Per germline, CDR1 SGHTA and CDR2 FQGNSA. J was trimmed by 6 bases and V by 8 bases; bases with no gene match: 7. The CDR3 DNA follows: TGTGCCAGCGGACTTACTAGCGGGGGGGCCAATGAGCAGTTCTTC. This codes for CASGLTSGGANEQFF.

This clone turned up a few times. This chain uses TRBV19 with TRBJ2-2, with TRBD1 as a possible D gene (6 bases). There are 17 residues in the CDR3. Germline V CDR1 and CDR2: LNHDA, SQIVND (reference sequence). The V end was cut by 1 base, the J end by 4 bases, with 16 bases between. CDR3 amino acids: CASSIGQAGGLTGELFF. In DNA, the CDR3 is TGTGCCAGTAGTATAGGACAGGCGGGTGGACTCACCGGGGAGCTGTTTTTT.

The chain combines TRBV2 with TRBJ2-7, with 10 bases aligning to TRBD2. Germline CDR1 SNHLY, CDR2 FYNNEI. The CDR3 spans 14 residues. V lost 5 bases and J lost 2; bases outside the gene matches: 3. CDR3 protein: CASSLAGVAYEQYF. The CDR3 DNA sequence: TGTGCCAGCAGTCTAGCGGGGGTCGCCTACGAGCAGTACTTC. Complete variable domain (other parts from reference TRBV2 and TRBJ2-7): EPEVTQTPSHQVTQMGQEVILRCVPISNHLYFYWYRQILGQKVEFLVSFYNNEISEKSEIFDDQFSVERPDGSNFTLKIRSTKLEDSAMYFCASSLAGVAYEQYFGPGTRLTVT.

This rearrangement joins TRBV27 to TRBJ1-6; 9 bases line up with TRBD1. The CDR3 length is 14 residues. Trimming took 2 bases from V and 13 from J; bases not matched to a gene: 6. From germline, CDR1 is MNHEY and CDR2 SMNVEV (reference sequence). CDR3 in DNA: TGTGCCAGCAGTTTAGGGACAGGGACTTACCCCCTCCACTTT. It yields the protein CASSLGTGTYPLHF.

V is TRBV9 and J is TRBJ2-1; TRBD1 matches at 7 bases. The V and J ends lost 3 bases and 2 bases, in that order; junction bases with no gene match: 11. The CDR3 consists of 17 residues. Per the germline V gene, CDR1 is SGDLS and CDR2 is YYNGEE. CDR3: CASSGGQDRPPYNEQFF. The CDR3 DNA follows: TGTGCCAGCAGCGGAGGACAGGATCGTCCTCCCTACAATGAGCAGTTCTTC.

The chain joins TRBV21-1 to TRBJ2-5; the D call TRBD2 from the table was never checked on the DNA. TRBV21-1 is an annotated pseudogene. The CDR3 contains 16 residues. For the CDR3, the DNA is TGTGCCAGCAGCAAAGGTGGTTCGGGGGGCGCGGAGACCCAGTACTTC. This codes for CASSKGGSGGAETQYF.

The gene calls are TRBV27 and TRBJ1-2; no definite D call. V lost 4 bases and J lost 3, with 12 bases in between. CDR3 length equals 14 residues. Germline-derived CDR1 and CDR2 are MNHEY and SMNVEV (reference sequence). The CDR3 protein is CASSSYAGDYGYTF. The CDR3 coding sequence is TGTGCCAGCAGTTCCTATGCGGGAGACTATGGCTACACCTTC.